The 17 T cell receptor beta chains in this list originate from one sample, sequenced in a study of early T cells in non-severe SARS-CoV-2 infection (dated by TCRdb to about 2021). Library creation used 5' RACE. Sequencing used a NextSeq 500. In TCRdb, the public reads were trimmed at Q25 with fastp and aligned with MiXCR, with productive beta chains retained. Every CDR3 protein is listed once, alongside the most common genes and DNA of its rows. The sample profile shows tens of thousands of distinct CDR3 sequences; approximately 4.6% of them were found once. Clones ranked in the top ten supply around 15% of the sample. The sequencing input was whole blood. These receptors were obtained from an adult who was a healthcare worker with PCR-confirmed SARS-CoV-2 infection or an uninfected control (not recorded which).

This clonotype was seen many times. The chain combines TRBV6-6 with TRBJ1-1; D unresolved. The CDR3 contains 14 residues. Trimming took off 7 bases at V and 1 base at J, with 13 bases between the two ends. Looked up from germline, CDR1 is MNHNY and CDR2 is SVGAGI (reference sequence). The CDR3 DNA follows: TGTGCCAGCAAAAGCACTGGGGAGAACACTGAAGCTTTCTTT. Translated: CASKSTGENTEAFF.

V usage is TRBV29-1 and J usage is TRBJ2-3, with D maybe TRBD2 (7 bases). In germline, CDR1 is SQVTM, CDR2 ANQGSEA. V was trimmed by 5 bases and J by 3 bases, leaving 15 bases between them. The CDR3 is 14 residues long. In DNA, the CDR3 is TGCAGCGTTTTGGGGGGGGGCAATACAGATACGCAGTATTTT. Its protein is CSVLGGGNTDTQYF.

The table lists this clonotype with a count of one. The rearrangement links TRBV28 to TRBJ2-1; TRBD2 matches at 11 bases. Germline values: CDR1 MDHEN, CDR2 SYDVKM. The V and J ends lost 6 bases and 6 bases, in that order; junction bases with no gene match: 7. This CDR3 has 15 residues. The CDR3 DNA reads as TGTGCCAGCAGCCGGACTAGCGGGCATGTCAATGAGCAGTTCTTC. It encodes CASSRTSGHVNEQFF.

This clonotype was recorded at least ten times. V usage is TRBV9 and J usage is TRBJ1-1; D call uncertain. The CDR3 spans 13 residues. V was pared by 2 bases and J by 1 base, with 6 bases between. CDR1 SGDLS and CDR2 YYNGEE come from the germline V gene. DNA of the CDR3: TGTGCCAGCAGCGTTGTCCCGAACACTGAAGCTTTCTTT. This encodes CASSVVPNTEAFF.

The chain links TRBV7-2 to TRBJ2-7, with 9 bases matching TRBD1. The CDR3 is 15 residues long. Germline values: CDR1 SGHTA, CDR2 FQGNSA. The junction had 9 bases not matched to a gene; V was cut back by 6 bases and J by 3 bases. The CDR3 is CASREGQGSVYEQYF. The CDR3 region has the DNA TGTGCCAGCAGGGAAGGACAGGGGAGTGTCTACGAGCAGTACTTC.

This chain connects TRBV5-1 to TRBJ2-7; D unclear. The CDR3 covers 12 residues. The germline V gene has CDR1 SGHRS and CDR2 YFSETQ. The germline V and J ends were trimmed by 0 bases and 3 bases, with 4 bases remaining between them. The CDR3 DNA reads TGCGCCAGCAGCTTGGTAAACTACGAGCAGTACTTC. Its translation: CASSLVNYEQYF.

The V call is TRBV7-9, the J call TRBJ1-1; D perhaps matches TRBD1 (6 bases). The germline V and J ends were trimmed by 5 bases and 11 bases, with 15 bases remaining between them. The germline CDR1 and CDR2 sequences are SEHNR and FQNEAQ (reference sequence). CDR3 size: 12 residues. The CDR3 region is CASSGGTLKAFF. The CDR3 DNA is TGTGCCAGCAGCGGGGGGACACTAAAGGCTTTCTTT.

This clonotype was seen only a few times. The chain has TRBV7-9 and TRBJ2-1; D is unclear. The CDR3 length is 16 residues. Trimming took off 1 base at V and 5 bases at J, with 15 bases between the two ends. Germline CDR1 and CDR2: SEHNR and FQNEAQ (reference sequence). CDR3 bases: TGTGCCAGCAGCTTAGTAGCTTCCTTTCTGAACAATGAGCAGTTCTTC. Protein product: CASSLVASFLNNEQFF.

By share of the sample, this clonotype is medium-sized. The chain recombines TRBV6-6 with TRBJ2-7; D may be TRBD1 (6 bases). The germline CDR1 and CDR2 sequences are MNHNY and SVGAGI (reference sequence). The CDR3 is 15 amino acids. Trimming removed 6 bases at V and 2 bases at J, with 17 bases between. CDR3 sequence (DNA): TGTGCCAGCAGCGACGAGCAGGACAGCCCCTACGAGCAGTACTTC. This encodes CASSDEQDSPYEQYF.

By share, this clonotype ranks as medium-sized. This sequence joins TRBV7-9 and TRBJ1-2; tentative D call: TRBD1 (6 bases). Germline V gene lookup returns CDR1 SEHNR and CDR2 FQNEAQ (reference sequence). This CDR3 is 15 amino acids long. V was pared by 5 bases and J by 0 bases, with 13 bases between. In DNA form, the CDR3 reads TGTGCCAGCAGCCTGCAGACAGGTCCTAACTATGGCTACACCTTC. It is translated as CASSLQTGPNYGYTF.

Note on this clonotype: A much more abundant neighbour one base away suggests this may be a read error. This chain uses TRBV7-9 with TRBJ2-5, with 10 bases lining up with TRBD1. Germline V lookup: CDR1 SEHNR, CDR2 FQNEAQ (reference sequence). This CDR3 comprises 15 residues. The CDR3, as DNA: TGTGCCAGCAGCCGCGACAGGGGGCCGGGAGAGTCCCAGTACTTC. This codes for CASSRDRGPGESQYF.

This clonotype was counted a few times. This chain joins TRBV5-4 and TRBJ2-7, with TRBD1 as a possible D gene (6 bases). The V end lost 0 bases, the J end lost 3 bases, and 19 bases lay between the germline ends. Germline V gene lookup returns CDR1 SGHNT and CDR2 YYREEE (reference sequence). The CDR3 totals 17 residues. As DNA, the CDR3 is TGTGCCAGCAGCTTGGGTTATGGGACACGTCCAGACTACGAGCAGTACTTC. This encodes CASSLGYGTRPDYEQYF.

In its sample, this clonotype was seen a few times. The chain has TRBV10-3 and TRBJ2-1, with 10 bases that match TRBD2. The trim removed 7 bases at V and 6 bases at J, leaving 12 bases unmatched. The CDR3 runs 16 residues. The germline gives CDR1 ENHRY, CDR2 SYGVKD. CDR3 region: CAITEFLAGDPNEQFF. Written as DNA, the CDR3 is TGTGCCATCACCGAGTTTCTAGCGGGGGACCCCAATGAGCAGTTCTTC.

This clonotype was observed at least ten times. This sequence joins TRBV7-2 and TRBJ2-1; 7 bases are shared with TRBD2. Germline-derived CDR1 and CDR2 are SGHTA and FQGNSA. V gave up 5 bases and J gave up 0 bases; unmatched junction bases: 7. The CDR3 is 16 residues long. This chain's CDR3 is CASSPTSMASYNEQFF. The CDR3 DNA reads as TGTGCCAGCAGCCCGACTAGCATGGCCTCCTACAATGAGCAGTTCTTC.

This clonotype was counted at least ten times. This chain uses TRBV5-1 with TRBJ2-3; D gene ambiguous. Germline lookup yields CDR1 SGHRS and CDR2 YFSETQ. The CDR3 covers 14 residues. V was pared by 2 bases and J by 2 bases, with 9 bases between. This CDR3 is CASSFGSITDTQYF. CDR3 DNA: TGCGCCAGCAGCTTTGGTTCGATCACAGATACGCAGTATTTT.

The gene calls are TRBV12-3 or TRBV12-4 and TRBJ1-4, with no clear D. This CDR3 comprises 15 residues. The V gene lost 3 bases and the J gene lost 6 bases, with 14 bases spanning the gap. The CDR3 DNA sequence: TGTGCCAGCAGTTTCGGGTTGTCCGGGTATGAAAAACTGTTTTTT. It specifies CASSFGLSGYEKLFF.

CDR3 bases: TGTGCCAGCAGGGTTCCGAGGGGGCGGGACACTGAAGCTTTCTTT. Encoded protein: CASRVPRGRDTEAFF. The chain uses TRBV6-5 and TRBJ1-1; 7 bases align to TRBD1. Per germline, CDR1 MNHEY and CDR2 SVGAGI. The CDR3 extends over 15 amino acids. The ends lost 6 bases at V and 3 bases at J; junction bases unmatched: 10.